What follows are 17 T cell receptor beta chains derived from one specimen sequenced in a study of beta chain features in type 1 diabetes. General study findings and limits: TCRB CDR3s from Type 1 diabetes patients were moderately but significantly shorter in all four CD4+ subsets.

The authors reverse transcribed all of the isolated RNA, so sequencing captured expressed TCRB transcripts. Sequenced by immunoSEQ multiplex PCR; TCRdb stores in-frame clones only, minus some. Among 600,000 or so clones listed, roughly an eighth were seen once. Their specific antigens are unknown. Sequencing input: naive CD4+ T cells from blood. The receptors were sampled from a man younger than 30 with type 1 diabetes.

This chain links TRBV7-2 with TRBJ1-5; D is unclear. Trimming left V 4 bases short and J 0 bases short, with 10 bases between. The CDR3 loop spans 15 amino acids. Germline V gives CDR1 SGHTA, CDR2 FQGNSA. The CDR3 region is CASSSTSDSNQPQHF. The CDR3 bases are TGTGCCAGCAGCTCTACGTCCGATAGCAATCAGCCCCAGCATTTT.

The rearrangement joins TRBV20-1 to TRBJ2-7; 8 nucleotides align to TRBD2. This CDR3 region has 11 residues. Germline CDR1 and CDR2: DFQATT and SNEGSKA (reference sequence). The ends lost 6 bases at V and 10 bases at J; junction bases unmatched: 8. The CDR3: CSATLAATQYF. For the CDR3, the DNA is TGCAGTGCAACACTAGCGGCCACTCAGTACTTC.

The chain is built from TRBV30 and TRBJ1-5, with D possibly TRBD1 on 6 matching bases. Germline CDR1 is GTSNPN and CDR2 is SVGIG (reference sequence). CDR3 length equals 12 residues. The ends were cut back, 3 bases at V and 5 bases at J, with 8 bases in the middle. CDR3 residues: CAWRAGDQPQHF. CDR3 coding DNA: TGTGCCTGGAGGGCAGGGGATCAGCCCCAGCATTTT.

The rearrangement joins TRBV20-1 to TRBJ1-1, with no clear D. CDR1 is DFQATT, CDR2 SNEGSKA, per germline (reference sequence). Trimming stripped 5 bases from V and 1 base from J, with 2 bases between. This CDR3 is 10 amino acids long. The CDR3 here is CSAQNTEAFF. In DNA, the CDR3 is TGCAGTGCTCAGAACACTGAAGCTTTCTTT.

This clone turned up a few times. The chain couples TRBV4-1 to TRBJ2-3; TRBD1 or TRBD2 may be the D gene (5 bases each). CDR3 length equals 17 residues. Germline loops: CDR1 MGHRA, CDR2 YSYEKL. Trimming took 2 bases from V and 4 from J, leaving 19 bases between them. The CDR3 nucleotides read TGCGCCAGCAGCCAATGGAGGTTAAAGACAGTTTCAGATACGCAGTATTTT. Translation: CASSQWRLKTVSDTQYF.

The chain carries TRBV5-1 and TRBJ1-5, with TRBD1 matching 9 bases. V shed 4 bases and J 6 bases; nucleotides not matched to a gene: 8. CDR1 SGHRS and CDR2 YFSETQ come from the germline V gene. There are 15 residues in the CDR3. CDR3 loop: CASSLGQGISQPQHF. CDR3 nucleotide sequence: TGCGCCAGCAGCCTCGGACAGGGGATAAGTCAGCCCCAGCATTTT.

The V and J genes are TRBV27 and TRBJ2-1, with 10 positions matching TRBD2. CDR3 size: 15 residues. V trimming: 7 bases; J trimming: 3 bases; junction bases outside the gene matches: 6. In germline, CDR1 is MNHEY, CDR2 SMNVEV (reference sequence). The CDR3 DNA follows: TGTGCCAGCACCTCTAGCGGGAGTGGCTACAATGAGCAGTTCTTC. Translated, it gives CASTSSGSGYNEQFF.

In this sample, this clone turned up a few times. The chain couples TRBV7-2 to TRBJ1-5; D possibly corresponds to TRBD1 (5 bases). Germline V gene sequence: CDR1 SGHTA, CDR2 FQGNSA. This CDR3 is built from 16 residues. Trimming removed 1 base from V and 7 bases from J, with 17 bases in between. DNA of the CDR3: TGTGCCAGCAGCTTAGTATTGGGGCCCCGGGCACAGCCCCAGCATTTT. This translates into CASSLVLGPRAQPQHF. Drawing the rest from reference TRBV7-2 and TRBJ1-5, the complete variable domain is GAGVSQSPSNKVTEKGKDVELRCDPISGHTALYWYRQSLGQGLEFLIYFQGNSAPDKSGLPSDRFSAERTGGSVSTLTIQRTQQEDSAVYLCASSLVLGPRAQPQHFGDGTRLSIL.

This clone was detected only a few times. The chain's CDR3 is CASSHEPGKGGYTF. The DNA of the CDR3 is TGCGCCAGCAGCCACGAACCGGGAAAAGGTGGCTACACCTTC. This chain joins TRBV4-3 and TRBJ1-2; D remains ambiguous. Germline V gene data show CDR1 as LGHNA and CDR2 as YSLEER. The V end lost 3 bases, the J end lost 7 bases, and 15 bases lay between the germline ends. The length of the CDR3 is 14 residues.

In this sample, this clone turned up a few times. J is TRBJ2-7 and V is TRBV10-3; 10 nucleotides align to TRBD2. V was pared by 5 bases and J by 0 bases, with 7 bases of the junction left unmatched. This CDR3 has 16 residues. Germline V gives CDR1 ENHRY, CDR2 SYGVKD. The CDR3 spells CAISLGAGGSSYEQYF. DNA of the CDR3: TGTGCCATCAGTCTCGGAGCGGGAGGGAGCTCCTACGAGCAGTACTTC.

The chain uses TRBV5-1 and TRBJ1-3; D is unresolved. V was shortened by 0 bases and J by 0 bases, with 10 bases between the two germline ends. CDR1 is SGHRS and CDR2 is YFSETQ in the germline V gene. CDR3 length equals 16 residues. The CDR3 loop reads CASSLVQNSSGNTIYF. The DNA for the CDR3 is TGCGCCAGCAGCTTGGTACAGAATAGCTCTGGAAACACCATATATTTT.

To note about this clone: Other nucleotide sequences from this sample produce the same CDR3. The chain recombines TRBV20-1 with TRBJ2-5; no reliable D call. Germline CDR1 reads DFQATT; CDR2 reads SNEGSKA (reference sequence). Trimming removed 1 base from V and 5 bases from J, with 5 bases in between. The CDR3 is 11 residues long. CDR3 coding DNA: TGCAGTGCTAGAGTCCGGGAGACCCAGTACTTC. Protein sequence: CSARVRETQYF.

This clone occurred a few times. The V gene is TRBV4-3, the J gene TRBJ2-2, with D maybe TRBD1 (6 bases). The germline V and J ends were trimmed by 4 bases and 0 bases, with 9 bases remaining between them. CDR3 length equals 15 residues. Per the germline V gene, CDR1 is LGHNA and CDR2 is YSLEER. CDR3 loop: CASSLRTANTGELFF. The DNA for the CDR3 is TGCGCCAGCAGCCTACGGACAGCGAACACCGGGGAGCTGTTTTTT.

Only a few counts were recorded for this clone. V and J are TRBV5-4 and TRBJ2-1; 12 positions match TRBD2. CDR1 and CDR2 from the germline V gene are SGHNT and YYREEE (reference sequence). The trim removed 4 bases at V and 9 bases at J, leaving 8 bases unmatched. This CDR3 spans 15 amino acids. Here the CDR3 reads CASSHGLAGFGEQFF. As DNA, the CDR3 is TGTGCCAGCAGCCACGGACTAGCGGGATTTGGTGAGCAGTTCTTC.

The chain has TRBV18 and TRBJ1-1; D call uncertain. Looked up from germline, CDR1 is KGHSH and CDR2 is LQKENI. Deletions cut 0 bases from V and 1 base from J, with 9 bases between. The CDR3 runs to 15 residues. CDR3 protein: CASSPPGQKNTEAFF. CDR3 nucleotide sequence: TGTGCCAGCTCACCACCCGGGCAGAAGAACACTGAAGCTTTCTTT.

This clone has only a few counts. This chain connects TRBV6-5 to TRBJ2-2; tentative D call: TRBD1 (6 bases). This CDR3 is 14 amino acids long. The germline V and J ends were trimmed by 6 bases and 6 bases, with 14 bases remaining between them. Per germline, CDR1 MNHEY and CDR2 SVGAGI. The CDR3 loop is CASSGQSGAGELFF. CDR3 coding DNA: TGTGCCAGCAGCGGACAGTCTGGGGCCGGGGAGCTGTTTTTT.

The gene calls are TRBV14 and TRBJ1-2; D is unresolved. Germline-derived CDR1 and CDR2 are SGHDN and FVKESK. The CDR3 covers 15 residues. Trimming pared 1 base from V and 4 bases from J, leaving 13 bases between. CDR3 protein: CASSQVRRAGYGYTF. As DNA, the CDR3 is TGTGCCAGCAGCCAAGTACGCCGGGCCGGCTATGGCTACACCTTC.